This T cell receptor beta chain was recorded in a study of identifying expanded T cells in peripheral blood. Study-wide results and limits: Clone count variance between roughly 2-week samples rose with total template count.

Remarks on this clone: Its antigen is currently unknown.

Here immunoSEQ multiplex PCR was the method, and the copy in TCRdb shows in-frame clones only, minus some. The sample holds over 75,000 clones; around 88% are singletons and the top ten take about 4%. Germline V lookup: CDR1 LNHDA, CDR2 SQIVND (reference sequence). This CDR3 comprises 16 residues. V lost 5 bases, J lost 1 base, and 16 bases lay in between. This TCR was recovered from a person aged 18 to 70 in good health. This sequence joins TRBV19 and TRBJ2-3, with D perhaps matching TRBD1 or TRBD2 (6 bases each). The sample consisted of blood. The CDR3 DNA reads as TGTGCCAGTAGTGCCCCCAGGGGACTCGGCACAGATACGCAGTATTTT. This sequence encodes CASSAPRGLGTDTQYF.